This T cell receptor beta chain came from a study of OX40 agonist ivuxolimab in advanced cancers. V was trimmed by 3 bases and J by 0 bases, leaving 12 bases between them. CDR3 length equals 16 residues. The germline gives CDR1 MGHDK, CDR2 SYGVNS. Study conclusions and caveats: Low normalized T-cell clonal expansion also characterized some of the nonresponders. Researchers did not establish what antigens the expanded peripheral T cells target.

In regard to this clone: Antigen specificity is unknown.

Data came from immunoSEQ multiplex PCR; TCRdb stores just in-frame clones and leaves some out. The top ten hold roughly 0.32% of the sample, which has tens of thousands of clones, 90% seen once. The chain links TRBV25-1 to TRBJ1-3; D is possibly TRBD1 (6 bases). The TCR originated in an adult with an advanced solid tumor such as melanoma, head and neck, liver or kidney cancer. The source was CD4+ or CD8+ T cells sorted from blood, collected in a trial of the OX40 agonist ivuxolimab. In DNA, the CDR3 is TGTGCCAGCAGTGAGTCGGACAGCGACTCTGGAAACACCATATATTTT. Residues: CASSESDSDSGNTIYF.